The entry that follows covers one T cell receptor beta chain sequence. A read error may account for a junction end that differs from germline. With a J-beta primer mix and a sample-barcoded 5' primer, a second PCR ran about 6 to 11 cycles. MiXCR, run by TCRdb on the 5' RACE reads, gives a single entry per CDR3 protein. Here the sample spans about 780,000 distinct CDR3 sequences, about 46% being singletons. The data derive from a study of blood T cells in healthy people across ages. CDR3 size: 15 residues. This chain joins TRBV12-3 or TRBV12-4 and TRBJ2-3; a possible D gene is TRBD2 (6 bases). This receptor was taken from a man of 80 years or more in good health. The sample comprised blood. The CDR3 sequence is CASSPQGTSTDAQYF. In DNA, the CDR3 is TGTGCCAGCAGCCCTCAGGGAACTAGCACAGATGCGCAGTATTTT.